This paragraph covers one T cell receptor (beta chain) sequence. As TCR cDNA was made by 5'RACE template switching, a universal primer site and UMIs were added. One entry per CDR3 protein, called by TCRdb with MiXCR from the 5' RACE reads. The data hold 450,000 to 600,000 distinct CDR3 sequences, with less than 15% observed a single time. The data originate from a study of T cells after yellow fever vaccination. Study-wide background: Fractions containing few cells were prepared with SMART-Seq v4 Ultra Low Input.

Trimming removed 5 bases from V and 3 bases from J, with 19 bases in between. The germline gives CDR1 SNHLY, CDR2 FYNNEI. This CDR3 is 16 amino acids long. The receptor was isolated from a man aged 25 to 45 who received the YFV17D yellow fever vaccine. The sequenced sample was PBMCs, obtained on the day of the yellow fever booster vaccination. V is TRBV2 and J is TRBJ2-5; either TRBD1 or TRBD2 may supply D (5 bases each). The CDR3 loop is CASSILGALGKETQYF. CDR3 DNA sequence: TGTGCCAGCAGTATTCTAGGGGCTCTCGGGAAAGAGACCCAGTACTTC.